This TCR beta chain was sequenced in a study of monozygotic twins with inflammatory bowel disease. Per germline, CDR1 SGHRS and CDR2 YFSETQ. This CDR3 comprises 14 residues. Reanalyzing the 5' RACE reads, TCRdb keeps one entry per CDR3 protein, without DNA. This sample's table has about 150,000 distinct CDR3 sequences. Concerning this clonotype itself: Its cognate antigen is unknown.

Overall study findings and caveats: Especially where disease activity was present, IBD patients had fewer clonotypes in common with others than healthy twins did.

The V gene is TRBV5-1, the J gene TRBJ2-7; TCRdb proposes TRBD1, but this gene call is untestable without DNA. Sample: blood. The sequence was collected from a human donor with ulcerative colitis or Crohn's disease, or a healthy co-twin of an affected twin (not recorded which). CDR3 in amino acids: CASSIGGPSYEQYF. The full variable domain, its missing parts supplied by reference TRBV5-1 and TRBJ2-7, is KAGVTQTPRYLIKTRGQQVTLSCSPISGHRSVSWYQQTPGQGLQFLFEYFSETQRNKGNFPGRFSGRQFSNSRSEMNVSTLELGDSALYLCASSIGGPSYEQYFGPGTRLTVT.